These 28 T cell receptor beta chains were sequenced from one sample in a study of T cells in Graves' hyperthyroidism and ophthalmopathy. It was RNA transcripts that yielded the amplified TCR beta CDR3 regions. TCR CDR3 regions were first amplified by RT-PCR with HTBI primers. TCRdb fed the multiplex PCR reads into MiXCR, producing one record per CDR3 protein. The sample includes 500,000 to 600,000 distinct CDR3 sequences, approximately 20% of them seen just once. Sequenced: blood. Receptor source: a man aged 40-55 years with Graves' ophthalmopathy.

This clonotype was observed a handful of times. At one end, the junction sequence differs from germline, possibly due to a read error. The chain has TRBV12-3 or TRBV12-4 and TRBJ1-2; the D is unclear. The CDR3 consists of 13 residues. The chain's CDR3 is CASRAFTNYGYTF. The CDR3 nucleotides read TGTGCCAGCAGGGCCTTTACTAACTACGGCTACACCTTC.

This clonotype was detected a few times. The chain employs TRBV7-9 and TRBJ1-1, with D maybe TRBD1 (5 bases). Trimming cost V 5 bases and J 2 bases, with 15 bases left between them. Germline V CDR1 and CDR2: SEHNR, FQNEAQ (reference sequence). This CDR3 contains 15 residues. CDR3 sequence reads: CASSRESGSNTEAFF. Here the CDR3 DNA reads TGTGCCAGCAGCCGCGAATCAGGGTCAAACACTGAAGCTTTCTTT.

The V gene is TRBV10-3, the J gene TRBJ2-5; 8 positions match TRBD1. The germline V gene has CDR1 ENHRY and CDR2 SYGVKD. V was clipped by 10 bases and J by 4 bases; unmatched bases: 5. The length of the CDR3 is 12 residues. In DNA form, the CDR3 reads TGTGCCACCCAGGGGGCGCGAGAGACCCAGTACTTC. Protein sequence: CATQGARETQYF.

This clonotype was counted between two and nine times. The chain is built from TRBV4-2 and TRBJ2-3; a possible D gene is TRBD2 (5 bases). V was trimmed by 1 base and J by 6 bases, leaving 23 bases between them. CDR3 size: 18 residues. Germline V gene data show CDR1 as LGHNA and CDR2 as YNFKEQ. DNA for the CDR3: TGTGCCAGCAGCCAAGCCCTCTCTTCCGGGAACACAAAGGATACGCAGTATTTT. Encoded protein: CASSQALSSGNTKDTQYF.

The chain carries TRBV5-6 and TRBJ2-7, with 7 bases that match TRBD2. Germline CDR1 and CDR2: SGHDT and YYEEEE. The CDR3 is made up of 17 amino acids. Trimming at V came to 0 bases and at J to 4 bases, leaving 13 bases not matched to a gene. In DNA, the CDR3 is TGTGCCAGCAGCTTGGCCGGGGGAGGGGCGGAACGGTACGAGCAGTACTTC. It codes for CASSLAGGGAERYEQYF.

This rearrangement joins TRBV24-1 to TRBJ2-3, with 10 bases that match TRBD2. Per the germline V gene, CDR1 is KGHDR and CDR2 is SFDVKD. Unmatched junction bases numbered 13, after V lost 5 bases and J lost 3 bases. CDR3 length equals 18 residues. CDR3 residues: CATSVGAGGLGRTDTQYF. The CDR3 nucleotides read TGTGCCACCAGTGTGGGAGCGGGAGGGCTCGGAAGAACAGATACGCAGTATTTT.

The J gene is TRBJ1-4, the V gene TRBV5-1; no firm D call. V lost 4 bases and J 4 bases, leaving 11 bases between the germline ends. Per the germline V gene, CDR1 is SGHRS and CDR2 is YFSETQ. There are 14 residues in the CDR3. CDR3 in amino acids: CASSKDGNNEKLFF. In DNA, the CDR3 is TGCGCCAGCAGCAAGGACGGGAATAATGAAAAACTGTTTTTT.

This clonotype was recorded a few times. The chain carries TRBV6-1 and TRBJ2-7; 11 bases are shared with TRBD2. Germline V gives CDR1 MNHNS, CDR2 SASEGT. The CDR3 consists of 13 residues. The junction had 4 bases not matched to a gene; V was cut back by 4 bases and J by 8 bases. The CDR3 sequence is CASSAGTSGKQYF. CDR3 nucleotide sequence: TGTGCCAGCAGTGCCGGGACTAGCGGAAAGCAGTACTTC.

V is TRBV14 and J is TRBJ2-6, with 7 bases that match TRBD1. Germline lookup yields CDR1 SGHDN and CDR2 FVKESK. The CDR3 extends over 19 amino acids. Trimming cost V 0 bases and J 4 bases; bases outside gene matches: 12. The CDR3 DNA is TGTGCCAGCAGCCAAGATGATGAGGGGGCCCTTTTCGGGGCCAACGTCCTGACTTTC. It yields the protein CASSQDDEGALFGANVLTF.

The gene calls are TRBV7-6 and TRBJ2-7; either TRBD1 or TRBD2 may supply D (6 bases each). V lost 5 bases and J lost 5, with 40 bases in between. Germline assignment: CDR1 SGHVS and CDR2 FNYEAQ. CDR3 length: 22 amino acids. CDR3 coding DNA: TGTGCCAGCAGCCCACAGGGCGGACAGATCCCCGGGGAAGCGCACCGGGGGCACGAGCAGTACTTC. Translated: CASSPQGGQIPGEAHRGHEQYF.

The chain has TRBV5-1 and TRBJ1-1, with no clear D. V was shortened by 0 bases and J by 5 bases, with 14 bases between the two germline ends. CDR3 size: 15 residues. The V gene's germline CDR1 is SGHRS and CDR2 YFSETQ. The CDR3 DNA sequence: TGCGCCAGCAGCTTGGTCCTATCAGGAAAGACTGAAGCTTTCTTT. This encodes CASSLVLSGKTEAFF. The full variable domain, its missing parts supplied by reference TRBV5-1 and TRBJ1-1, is KAGVTQTPRYLIKTRGQQVTLSCSPISGHRSVSWYQQTPGQGLQFLFEYFSETQRNKGNFPGRFSGRQFSNSRSEMNVSTLELGDSALYLCASSLVLSGKTEAFFGQGTRLTVV.

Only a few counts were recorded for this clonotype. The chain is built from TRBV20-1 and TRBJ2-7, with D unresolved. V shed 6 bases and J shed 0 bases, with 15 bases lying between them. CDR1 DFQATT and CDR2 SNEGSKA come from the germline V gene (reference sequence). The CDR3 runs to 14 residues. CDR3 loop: CSALHRASSYEQYF. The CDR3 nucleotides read TGCAGTGCCTTACACAGAGCCTCCTCCTACGAGCAGTACTTC.

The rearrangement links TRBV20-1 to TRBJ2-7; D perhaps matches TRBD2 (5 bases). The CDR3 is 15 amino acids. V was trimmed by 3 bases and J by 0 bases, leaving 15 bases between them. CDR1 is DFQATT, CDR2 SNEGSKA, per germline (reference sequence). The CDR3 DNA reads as TGCAGTGCTAGGGGCCTGGGAGCGCACTCCTACGAGCAGTACTTC. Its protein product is CSARGLGAHSYEQYF.

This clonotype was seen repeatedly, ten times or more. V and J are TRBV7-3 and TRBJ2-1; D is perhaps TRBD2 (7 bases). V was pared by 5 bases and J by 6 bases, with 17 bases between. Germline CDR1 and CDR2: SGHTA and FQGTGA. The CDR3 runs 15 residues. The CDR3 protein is CASSQGWGGPNEQFF. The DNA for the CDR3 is TGTGCCAGCAGCCAAGGCTGGGGGGGGCCCAATGAGCAGTTCTTC.

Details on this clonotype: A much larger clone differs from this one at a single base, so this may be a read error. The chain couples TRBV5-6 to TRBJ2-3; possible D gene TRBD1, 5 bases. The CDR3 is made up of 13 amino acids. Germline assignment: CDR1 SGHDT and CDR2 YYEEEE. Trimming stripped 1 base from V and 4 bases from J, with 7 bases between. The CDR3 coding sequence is TGTGCCAGCAGCTTGCCAGGGTCAGATACGCAGTATTTT. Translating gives CASSLPGSDTQYF. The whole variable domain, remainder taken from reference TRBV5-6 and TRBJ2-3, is DAGVTQSPTHLIKTRGQQVTLRCSPKSGHDTVSWYQQALGQGPQFIFQYYEEEERQRGNFPDRFSGHQFPNYSSELNVNALLLGDSALYLCASSLPGSDTQYFGPGTRLTVL.

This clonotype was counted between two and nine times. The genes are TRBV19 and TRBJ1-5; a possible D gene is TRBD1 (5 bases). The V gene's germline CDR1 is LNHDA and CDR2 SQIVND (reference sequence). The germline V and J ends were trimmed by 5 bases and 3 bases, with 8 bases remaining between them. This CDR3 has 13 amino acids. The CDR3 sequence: CASSWGDNQPQHF. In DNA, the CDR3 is TGTGCCAGTAGTTGGGGGGACAATCAGCCCCAGCATTTT.

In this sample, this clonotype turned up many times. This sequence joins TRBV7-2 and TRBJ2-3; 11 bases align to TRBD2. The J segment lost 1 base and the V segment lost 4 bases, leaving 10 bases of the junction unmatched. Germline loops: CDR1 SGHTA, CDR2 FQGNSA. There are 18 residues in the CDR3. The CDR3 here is CASSSLAGGGAGTDTQYF. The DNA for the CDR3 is TGTGCCAGCAGCTCCCTAGCGGGAGGAGGGGCAGGCACAGATACGCAGTATTTT.

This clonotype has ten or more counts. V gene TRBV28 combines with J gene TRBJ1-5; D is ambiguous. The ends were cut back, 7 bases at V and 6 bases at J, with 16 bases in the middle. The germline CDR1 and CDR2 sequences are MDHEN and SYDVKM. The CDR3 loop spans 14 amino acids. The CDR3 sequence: CASTKSNLGQPQHF. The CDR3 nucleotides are TGTGCCAGCACAAAATCGAATTTGGGTCAGCCCCAGCATTTT. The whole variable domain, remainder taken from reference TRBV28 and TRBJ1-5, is DVKVTQSSRYLVKRTGEKVFLECVQDMDHENMFWYRQDPGLGLRLIYFSYDVKMKEKGDIPEGYSVSREKKERFSLILESASTNQTSMYLCASTKSNLGQPQHFGDGTRLSIL.

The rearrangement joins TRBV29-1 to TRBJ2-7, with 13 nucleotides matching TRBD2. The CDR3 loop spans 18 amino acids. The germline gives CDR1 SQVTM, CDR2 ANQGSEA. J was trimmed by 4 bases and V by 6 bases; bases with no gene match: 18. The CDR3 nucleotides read TGCAGCGTGCGGACACATCGGGATACTAGCGGGAGGGTGTACGAGCAGTACTTC. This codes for CSVRTHRDTSGRVYEQYF.

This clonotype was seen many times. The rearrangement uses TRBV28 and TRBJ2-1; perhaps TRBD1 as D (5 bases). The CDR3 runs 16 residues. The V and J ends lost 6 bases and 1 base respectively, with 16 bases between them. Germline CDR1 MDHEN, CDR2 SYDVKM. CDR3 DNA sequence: TGTGCCAGCAGCCCAGGGTGGGTCGGTTCCTACAATGAGCAGTTCTTC. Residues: CASSPGWVGSYNEQFF.

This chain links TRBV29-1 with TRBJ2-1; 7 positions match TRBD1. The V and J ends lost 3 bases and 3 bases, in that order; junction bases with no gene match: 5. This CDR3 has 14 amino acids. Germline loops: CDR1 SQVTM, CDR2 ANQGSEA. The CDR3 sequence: CSVEGQWGYNEQFF. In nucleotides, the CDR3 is TGCAGCGTTGAGGGACAGTGGGGCTACAATGAGCAGTTCTTC.

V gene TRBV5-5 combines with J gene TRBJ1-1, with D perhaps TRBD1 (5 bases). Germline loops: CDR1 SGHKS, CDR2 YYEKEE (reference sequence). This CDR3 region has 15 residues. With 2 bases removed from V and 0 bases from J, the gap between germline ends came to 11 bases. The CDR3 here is CASSLQVNMNTEAFF. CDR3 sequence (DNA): TGTGCCAGCAGCTTACAGGTCAACATGAACACTGAAGCTTTCTTT.

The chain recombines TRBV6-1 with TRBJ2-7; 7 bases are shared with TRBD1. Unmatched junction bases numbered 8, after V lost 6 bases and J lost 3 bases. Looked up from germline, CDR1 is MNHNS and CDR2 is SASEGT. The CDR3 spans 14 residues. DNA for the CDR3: TGTGCCAGCAGCCCTTTTGGGACAGTCTACGAGCAGTACTTC. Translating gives CASSPFGTVYEQYF.

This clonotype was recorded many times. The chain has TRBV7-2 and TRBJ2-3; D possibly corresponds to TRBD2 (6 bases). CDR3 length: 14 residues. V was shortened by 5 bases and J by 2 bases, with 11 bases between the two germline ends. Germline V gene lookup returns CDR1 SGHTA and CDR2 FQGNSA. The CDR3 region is CASSPGLFTDTQYF. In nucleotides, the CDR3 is TGTGCCAGCAGCCCAGGACTATTCACAGATACGCAGTATTTT.

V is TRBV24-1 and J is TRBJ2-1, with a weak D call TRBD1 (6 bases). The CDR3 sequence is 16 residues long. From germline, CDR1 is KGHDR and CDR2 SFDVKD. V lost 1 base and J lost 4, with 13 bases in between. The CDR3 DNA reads TGTGCCACCAGTGATTTAAAGGGGGTGGGGTACAATGAGCAGTTCTTC. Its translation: CATSDLKGVGYNEQFF.

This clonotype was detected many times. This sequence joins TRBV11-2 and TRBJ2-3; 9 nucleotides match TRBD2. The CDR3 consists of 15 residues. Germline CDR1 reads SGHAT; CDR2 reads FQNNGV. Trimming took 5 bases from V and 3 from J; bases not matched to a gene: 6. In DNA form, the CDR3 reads TGTGCCAGCAGCCCCCGGCTAGCGGGGACAGATACGCAGTATTTT. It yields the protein CASSPRLAGTDTQYF.

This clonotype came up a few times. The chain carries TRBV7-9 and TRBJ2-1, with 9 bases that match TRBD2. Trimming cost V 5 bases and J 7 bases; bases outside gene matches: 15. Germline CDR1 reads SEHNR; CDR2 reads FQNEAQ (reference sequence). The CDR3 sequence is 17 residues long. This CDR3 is CASSQPLVREGRNEQFF. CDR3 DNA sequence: TGTGCCAGCAGCCAACCTCTAGTGCGGGAGGGCCGTAATGAGCAGTTCTTC.

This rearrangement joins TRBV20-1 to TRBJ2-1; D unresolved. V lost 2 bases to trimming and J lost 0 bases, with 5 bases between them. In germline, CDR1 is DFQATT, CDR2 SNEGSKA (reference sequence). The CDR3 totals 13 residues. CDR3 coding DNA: TGCAGTGCTAGACCGAGCTCCTACAATGAGCAGTTCTTC. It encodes CSARPSSYNEQFF.